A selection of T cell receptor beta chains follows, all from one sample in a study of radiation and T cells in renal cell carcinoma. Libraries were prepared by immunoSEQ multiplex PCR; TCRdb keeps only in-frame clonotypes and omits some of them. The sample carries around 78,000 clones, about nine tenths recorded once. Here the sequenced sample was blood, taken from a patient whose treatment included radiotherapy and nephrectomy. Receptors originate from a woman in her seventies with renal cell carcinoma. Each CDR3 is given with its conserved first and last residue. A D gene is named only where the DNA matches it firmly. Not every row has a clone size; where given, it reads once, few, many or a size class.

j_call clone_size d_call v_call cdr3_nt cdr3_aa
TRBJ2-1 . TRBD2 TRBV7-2 TGTGCCAGCAGCTTACTCGGCGGGGGGGCCGTAGGTAATGAGCAGTTCTTC CASSLLGGGAVGNEQFF
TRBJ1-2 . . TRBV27 TGTGCCAGCAGTTTCCGCGGACAGTGGGGCGGCTACACCTTC CASSFRGQWGGYTF
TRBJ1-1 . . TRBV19 TGTGCCAGTACCCCAGGCGGGGGCATGAACACTGAAGCTTTCTTT CASTPGGGMNTEAFF
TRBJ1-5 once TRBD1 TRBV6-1 TGTGCCAGCAAACGACAGGGGGCTTGGGTTCAGCCCCAGCATTTT CASKRQGAWVQPQHF
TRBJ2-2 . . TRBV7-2 TGTGCCAGCAGCAATAGCATGGCCGGGGAGCTGTTTTTT CASSNSMAGELFF
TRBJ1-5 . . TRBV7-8 TGTGCCAGCAGCTCTAGCCAGGGACCCCAGCATTTT CASSSSQGPQHF
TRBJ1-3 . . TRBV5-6 TGTGCCAGCAGCTTAAGCTCTGGAAACACCATATATTTT CASSLSSGNTIYF
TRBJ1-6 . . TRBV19 TGTGCCAGCAGCAGAGATTATAGTGCCCCACCCCTCCACTTT CASSRDYSAPPLHF
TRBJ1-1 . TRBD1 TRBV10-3 TGTGCCATCAGTACCCGGGGACAGGGGGCGAACACTGAAGCTTTCTTT CAISTRGQGANTEAFF
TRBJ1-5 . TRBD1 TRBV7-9 TGTGCCAGCAGCACCGACAGGGGGAGAAGCAATCAGCCCCAGCATTTT CASSTDRGRSNQPQHF
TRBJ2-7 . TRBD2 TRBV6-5 TGTGCCACTGGACTAGCGGGGACCTACGAGCAGTACTTC CATGLAGTYEQYF
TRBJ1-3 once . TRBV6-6 TGTGCCAGCCGGGCGACTTCGGGGGCCCCGCGTAGCACCATATATTTT CASRATSGAPRSTIYF
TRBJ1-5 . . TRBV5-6 TGTGCCAGCAGCCACCGGTGGGGCGGGGATAGCAATCAGCCCCAGCATTTT CASSHRWGGDSNQPQHF
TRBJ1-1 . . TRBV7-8 TGTGCCAGCAGCCCCAACATTGGAAACCTCATGAACACTGAAGCTTTCTTT CASSPNIGNLMNTEAFF
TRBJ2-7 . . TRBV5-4 TGTGCCAGCAGCTTGAGAAACCGCTCCTACGAGCAGTACTTC CASSLRNRSYEQYF
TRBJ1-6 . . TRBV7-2 TGTGCCAGCAGCTCTTATTCACCCCTCCACTTT CASSSYSPLHF
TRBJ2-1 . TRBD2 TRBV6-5 TGTGCCAGCAGTTACGCACTAGCGGGGGGATACAATGAGCAGTTCTTC CASSYALAGGYNEQFF
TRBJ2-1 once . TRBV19 TGTGCCAGTAGTATCCGAAGGGGGGGGGCCTCCTACAATGAGCAGTTCTTC CASSIRRGGASYNEQFF
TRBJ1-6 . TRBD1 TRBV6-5 TGTGCCAGCAGTTACGGGTCAGGACAGGGGGAATCACCCCTCCACTTT CASSYGSGQGESPLHF
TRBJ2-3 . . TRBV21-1 TGTGCCAGCAGCACCGACCGGGGGAGGACAGATACGCAGTATTTT CASSTDRGRTDTQYF
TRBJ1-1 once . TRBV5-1 TGCGCCAGCAGCTTGGCCTCAGGTGAAGCTTTCTTT CASSLASGEAFF
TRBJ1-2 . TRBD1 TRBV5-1 TGCGCCAGCAGCTTGATGGGACAGGGTTACTATGGCTACACCTTC CASSLMGQGYYGYTF
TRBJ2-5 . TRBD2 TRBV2 TGTGCCAGCAGTGGCGGGACTAGCGGGGGCCAGCGGGGGACCCAGTACTTC CASSGGTSGGQRGTQYF
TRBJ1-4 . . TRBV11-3 TGTGCCAGCACCTTAGATCCTTCAACTAATGAAAAACTGTTTTTT CASTLDPSTNEKLFF
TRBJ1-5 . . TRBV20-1 TGCAGTGCTAGTAGCAATCAGCCCCAGCATTTT CSASSNQPQHF
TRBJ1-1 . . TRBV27 TGTGCCAGCACCTTAGGGGGTACGAACACTGAAGCTTTCTTT CASTLGGTNTEAFF
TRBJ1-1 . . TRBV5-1 TGCGCCAGCAGCTTGCGGAACAGCCCGAACACTGAAGCTTTCTTT CASSLRNSPNTEAFF
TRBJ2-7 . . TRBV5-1 TGCGCCAGCAGCCCCACAGGGAGCTCCTACGAGCAGTACTTC CASSPTGSSYEQYF
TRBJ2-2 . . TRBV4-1 TGCGCCAGCAGCCCCTCGAGAAACACCGGGGAGCTGTTTTTT CASSPSRNTGELFF
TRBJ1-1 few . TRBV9 TGTGCCAGCAGCGCTTCAGGACATTTGAACACTGAAGCTTTCTTT CASSASGHLNTEAFF
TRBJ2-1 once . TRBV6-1 TGTGCCAGCAGCCCGACTAGTTGGCATGAGCAGTTCTTC CASSPTSWHEQFF
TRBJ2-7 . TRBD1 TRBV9 TGTGCCAGCAGCGTGTTCCGGGACAGTTACCACGAGCAGTACTTC CASSVFRDSYHEQYF
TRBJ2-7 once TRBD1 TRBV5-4 TGTGCCAGCAGCTTGGACAGGGGGCCGGGGGAGCAGTACTTC CASSLDRGPGEQYF
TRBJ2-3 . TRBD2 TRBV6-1 TGTGCCAGCAGTCGGACTAGCGGGGGTGATACGCAGTATTTT CASSRTSGGDTQYF
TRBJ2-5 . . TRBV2 TGTGCCAGCAGTGTAGACGGGGGGCTCCCGGAGACCCAGTACTTC CASSVDGGLPETQYF
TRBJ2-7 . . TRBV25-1 TGTGCCAGCAGTGAAAGCGACTTTTATGAGCAGTACTTC CASSESDFYEQYF
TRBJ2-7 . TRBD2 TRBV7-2 TGTGCCAGCAGCTCCCCGGGTTGGAGCGGGGTCTTCACCTACGAGCAGTACTTC CASSSPGWSGVFTYEQYF
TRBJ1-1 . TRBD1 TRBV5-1 TGCGCCAGCAGCTCCGGGACAGGGTGGGCGACTGAAGCTTTCTTT CASSSGTGWATEAFF
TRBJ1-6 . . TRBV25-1 TGTGCCAGCAGTGATTTCCGGGGCCCCTATAATTCACCCCTCCACTTT CASSDFRGPYNSPLHF
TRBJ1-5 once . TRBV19 TGTGCCAGTGGGGTGAAGGGGAATCAGCCCCAGCATTTT CASGVKGNQPQHF
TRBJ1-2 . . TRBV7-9 TGTGCCAGCAGCCCAGAGGGCAGGGCTAGCTATGGCTACACCTTC CASSPEGRASYGYTF
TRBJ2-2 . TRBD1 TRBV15 TGTGCCACCAGCAGAGATTACAGGGGGGCCGGGGAGCTGTTTTTT CATSRDYRGAGELFF
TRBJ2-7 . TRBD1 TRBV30 TGTGCCTGGAGTGGGGACAGGGTCTACGAGCAGTACTTC CAWSGDRVYEQYF
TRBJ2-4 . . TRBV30 TGTGCCTGGGCCGGGACGGCCGCCAAAAACATTCAGTACTTC CAWAGTAAKNIQYF
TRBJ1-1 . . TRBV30 TGTGCCTGGACCCTTGAAGGGTCCACTGAAGCTTTCTTT CAWTLEGSTEAFF
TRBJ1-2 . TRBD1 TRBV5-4 TGTGCCAGCAGCTTGGCCCCGGCAGGGGGCAGCTATGGCTACACCTTC CASSLAPAGGSYGYTF
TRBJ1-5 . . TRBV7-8 TGTGCCAGCAGCTTAAGAAAAAGTACAGGGCCCCTTAGCAATCAGCCCCAGCATTTT CASSLRKSTGPLSNQPQHF
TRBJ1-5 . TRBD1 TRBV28 TGTGCCAGCAGTTTATCATCCGGGACAGGCAATCAGCCCCAGCATTTT CASSLSSGTGNQPQHF
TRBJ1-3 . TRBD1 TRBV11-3 TGTGCCAGCAGCTTGGGGACAGGTCGTTATCCTGGAAACACCATATATTTT CASSLGTGRYPGNTIYF
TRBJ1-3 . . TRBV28 TGTGCCAGCAGTACCCGGACAGCCTCTGGAAACACCATATATTTT CASSTRTASGNTIYF
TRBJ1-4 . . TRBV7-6 TGTGCCAGCAGTGATTTTGGGGATGAAAAACTGTTTTTT CASSDFGDEKLFF
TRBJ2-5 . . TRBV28 TGTGCCAGCAGTTTCATGGCGGCTCAACAGACCTACTTC CASSFMAAQQTYF
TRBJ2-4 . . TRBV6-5 TGTGCCAGCACAAAGACAGGTACCGGAAACATTCAGTACTTC CASTKTGTGNIQYF
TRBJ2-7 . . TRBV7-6 TGTGCCAGCAGCTTAGGAACGGGGGCCGACGAGCAGTACTTC CASSLGTGADEQYF
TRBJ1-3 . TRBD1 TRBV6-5 TGTGCCAGCAGCCCTACAGGGGGCAGGGGAAACACCATATATTTT CASSPTGGRGNTIYF
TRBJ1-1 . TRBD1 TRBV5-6 TGTGCCAGCAGCCTTCCTGACAGGGTCGGTGAAGCTTTCTTT CASSLPDRVGEAFF